This paragraph reports one T cell receptor (beta chain). Its target antigen remains unknown. Base qualities were left out, and no much larger clone turns up one base away. RNA was extracted using the RNeasy kit, and roughly 0.5 to 1 microgram was reverse transcribed with random hexamers. TCR beta CDR3 regions were amplified with the immunoSEQ multiplex PCR assay covering 54 Vbeta and 13 Jbeta segments. PCR amplification bias was corrected by using a synthetic template baseline for primer optimization and computational correction. Regarding the original processing steps: Reads were assigned to V, D and J genes according to IMGT and analyzed in immunoSEQ Analyzer, with only productive sequences retained. Clonality was computed as one minus Shannon entropy normalized by log2 of the number of productive unique sequences. For each patient and control, public and private clones were evaluated within the 100 most prevalent clones. Clones were defined as Susac-specific if absent from the healthy and MS cohorts, from around 1,000 published viral clones and from other ImmuneACCESS disease sequences. TCRdb itself trimmed the public reads at Q25 with fastp, ran MiXCR and retained productive beta chains. Merged by CDR3 protein, the rows form single entries marked with the most common genes and DNA. The V and J calls reflect TCRdb's pipeline rather than the authors' work. A total of around 280,000 distinct CDR3 sequences appear in this sample, around 83% of them only once. Clones ranked in the top ten supply over 0.09% of the sample.

Peripheral blood CD8+ and CD4+ T cells from healthy donors, Susac syndrome patients and multiple sclerosis patients were profiled using high-throughput TCR beta sequencing. The multiple sclerosis controls were treatment-naive patients who had stable or active relapsing-remitting disease and met the revised McDonald criteria. CD8+ TEMRA cells were enriched by FACS, while bulk CD8+ and CD4+ T cells were purified by magnetic negative isolation. Blood was collected in EDTA tubes and processed within 24 hours, with PBMCs isolated through density gradient centrifugation. PBMCs intended for TCR sequencing were cryopreserved in liquid nitrogen and were subsequently thawed in a 37 degrees C water bath. Purity of sorted or isolated CD4+, CD8+ and CD8+ TEMRA cells was at least 90%. Reading the germline V gene (reference sequence) gives CDR1 LNHDA and CDR2 SQIVND. V lost 4 bases and J lost 3 bases; the stretch between them is 15 bases long. From its cysteine to its phenylalanine, the CDR3 spans 15 amino acids. CDR3 DNA only is kept here, 45 bases in frame from base 1.

This sample is part of a study of CD8 T cells in Susac syndrome (dated by TCRdb to 2018 to 2020). Regarding the study in general: Whether CD8+ T cell activation and differentiation in Susac syndrome was antigen driven was tested using repertoire sequencing. Clonality of the CD8+ T cell repertoire was compared between roughly 13 healthy donors, around 14 Susac syndrome patients and approximately 16 multiple sclerosis patients.

Summary of the overall study and its limitations: The number of individuals in the TCR sequencing and HLA analysis was acknowledged as relatively small.

The sequence joins TRBV19 to TRBJ2-5; perhaps TRBD1 is the D gene, with 5 bases matching. This sequence originates from a human donor with multiple sclerosis. Sample: CD8+ T cells from PBMCs. The DNA reads TGTGCCAGTAGTAGACCCGACAGCGCCAAAGAGACCCAGTACTTC. This codes for CASSRPDSAKETQYF.